These T cell receptor beta chains were read from a single sample in a study of T cell responses to AZD1222 COVID-19 vaccine. Some clones are missing from TCRdb's copy, which holds only in-frame ones; the method was immunoSEQ multiplex PCR. The sample includes around 150,000 clones, approximately 92% of them seen just once. The sequenced sample was peripheral blood, obtained 28 days after the second AZD1222 dose. Receptors originate from an adult who received the AZD1222 COVID-19 vaccine. Each CDR3 is given with its conserved first and last residue. D genes are given only for firm matches.

v_gene: TRBV6-1
d_gene: TRBD1
CDR3aa: CASSGTGTGGYEKLFF

v_gene: TRBV28
d_gene: .
CDR3aa: CASGLTRGGDRNQPQHF

v_gene: TRBV6-1
d_gene: TRBD2
CDR3aa: CASSERTSGSTDTQYF

v_gene: TRBV10-1
d_gene: .
CDR3aa: CASGRLPPAKNIQYF

v_gene: TRBV28
d_gene: TRBD1
CDR3aa: CASSTMGTGDGNTIYF

v_gene: TRBV18
d_gene: TRBD2
CDR3aa: CASSPPGASGSLDEQYF

v_gene: TRBV30
d_gene: .
CDR3aa: CAWSARGGGYTF

v_gene: TRBV3-1/TRBV3-2
d_gene: .
CDR3aa: CASSQDSSRGETQYF

v_gene: TRBV12-5
d_gene: .
CDR3aa: CASGAWGAETQPQHF

v_gene: TRBV9
d_gene: TRBD1
CDR3aa: CASTDERSPGQYSGNTIYF

v_gene: TRBV5-1
d_gene: .
CDR3aa: CASSSYLNTEAFF

v_gene: TRBV19
d_gene: TRBD1
CDR3aa: CASIPQGADNQPQHF

v_gene: TRBV12-5
d_gene: .
CDR3aa: CASGTGMNEQYF

v_gene: TRBV10-3
d_gene: .
CDR3aa: CAISVQGSDYGYTF

v_gene: TRBV3-1/TRBV3-2
d_gene: .
CDR3aa: CASSLTLVPNQPQHF

v_gene: TRBV30
d_gene: .
CDR3aa: CAWNGAPLNFYEQYF

v_gene: TRBV20-1
d_gene: .
CDR3aa: CSASTGNRPQHF

v_gene: TRBV5-1
d_gene: TRBD1
CDR3aa: CASSLEVIRRGLTVGYTF

v_gene: TRBV30
d_gene: .
CDR3aa: CAWSVGAGNQPQHF

v_gene: TRBV5-1
d_gene: TRBD2
CDR3aa: CASSLGLAGGEETQYF

v_gene: TRBV14
d_gene: TRBD1
CDR3aa: CASSPSDRGYGYTF

v_gene: TRBV6-5
d_gene: .
CDR3aa: CASSYWVAHNEQFF